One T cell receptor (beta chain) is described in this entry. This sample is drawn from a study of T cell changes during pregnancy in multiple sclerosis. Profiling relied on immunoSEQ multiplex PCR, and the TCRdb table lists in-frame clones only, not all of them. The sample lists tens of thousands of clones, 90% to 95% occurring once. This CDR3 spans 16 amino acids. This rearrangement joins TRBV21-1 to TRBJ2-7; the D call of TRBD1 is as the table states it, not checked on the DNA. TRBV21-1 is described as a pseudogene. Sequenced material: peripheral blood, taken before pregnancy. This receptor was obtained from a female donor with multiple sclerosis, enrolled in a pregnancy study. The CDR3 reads CASSLRGTEGAGEQYF. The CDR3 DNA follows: TGTGCCAGCAGCCTCCGGGGGACAGAGGGTGCAGGCGAGCAGTACTTC.